These 7 T cell receptor beta chains originate from one sample sequenced in a study of Ad26.COV2.S vaccination and SARS-CoV-2 variants. Specified treatment: around 19 received Ad26.COV2.S at low or high dose, single or two shots; roughly 5 received placebo; per-sample allocation not given. Material that was analyzed had been drawn on day 63 after the first vaccine or placebo injection. TCRdb's copy holds only in-frame clones and misses some; the assay was immunoSEQ multiplex PCR. The sample includes about 350,000 clones, 85% to 90% seen only once; the top ten take roughly 5%. The source was peripheral blood, collected in a trial of Ad26.COV2.S vaccine versus placebo. The receptors here all came from a person between 18 and 59 years old who received the Ad26.COV2.S COVID-19 vaccine or a placebo.

This sequence joins TRBV3-1 (or the pseudogene TRBV3-2) and TRBJ1-1; a weak D match, TRBD1 (5 bases). Germline values: CDR1 LGHDT, CDR2 YNNKEL (reference sequence). This CDR3 has 13 amino acids. Trimming shortened V by 6 bases and J by 0 bases, and 8 bases separated the two germline ends. CDR3 sequence (DNA): TGTGCCAGCAGTCGACAGCTGAACACTGAAGCTTTCTTT. Amino acids: CASSRQLNTEAFF.

The chain has TRBV2 and TRBJ2-3; no clear D. This CDR3 comprises 16 residues. The germline V gene encodes CDR1 SNHLY and CDR2 FYNNEI. The V end lost 4 bases, the J end lost 6 bases, and 20 bases lay between the germline ends. The CDR3 sequence: CASSVNSRLARDTQYF. CDR3 sequence (DNA): TGTGCCAGCAGTGTCAACTCTCGCCTGGCGAGGGATACGCAGTATTTT.

V gene TRBV11-1 combines with J gene TRBJ2-7, with D possibly TRBD1 on 6 matching bases. Germline V lookup: CDR1 SGHAT, CDR2 FQDESV (reference sequence). The CDR3 has 14 amino acids. V lost 5 bases, J lost 0 bases, and 11 bases lay in between. The CDR3 loop is CASSRWTDSYEQYF. CDR3 coding DNA: TGTGCCAGCAGCCGATGGACAGACTCCTACGAGCAGTACTTC.

V gene TRBV7-9 combines with J gene TRBJ1-2, with D unresolved. Germline-derived CDR1 and CDR2 are SEHNR and FQNEAQ (reference sequence). Deletions cut 0 bases from V and 2 bases from J, with 7 bases between. This CDR3 spans 14 amino acids. CDR3 protein: CASSLAEGNYGYTF. CDR3 in DNA: TGTGCCAGCAGCTTAGCCGAGGGAAACTATGGCTACACCTTC.

V gene TRBV3-1 (or the pseudogene TRBV3-2) combines with J gene TRBJ2-7; 9 nucleotides match TRBD1. The V and J ends lost 1 base and 3 bases, in that order; junction bases with no gene match: 10. CDR3 length: 17 residues. Germline CDR1 and CDR2: LGHDT and YNNKEL (reference sequence). The CDR3 here is CASSQAIPGTGFYEQYF. As DNA, the CDR3 is TGTGCCAGCAGCCAAGCGATTCCCGGGACAGGGTTCTACGAGCAGTACTTC.

V gene TRBV3-1 (or the pseudogene TRBV3-2) combines with J gene TRBJ2-3; D is perhaps TRBD1 or TRBD2 (5 bases each). The germline gives CDR1 LGHDT, CDR2 YNNKEL (reference sequence). Trimming removed 0 bases at V and 6 bases at J, with 7 bases between. The CDR3 is made up of 13 amino acids. The CDR3 nucleotides are TGTGCCAGCAGCCAAGATCGGGACGATACGCAGTATTTT. Translation gives CASSQDRDDTQYF.

The chain is built from TRBV6-5 and TRBJ2-1; possibly TRBD1 for D (5 bases). CDR3 length: 11 amino acids. Germline V lookup: CDR1 MNHEY, CDR2 SVGAGI. The V and J ends lost 5 bases and 9 bases respectively, with 8 bases between them. The CDR3 loop is CASSPGFEQFF. The DNA for the CDR3 is TGTGCCAGCAGTCCAGGGTTTGAGCAGTTCTTC.